This entry is about one T cell receptor beta chain. What it binds is unknown. This entry comes from a study of T cell responses to AZD1222 COVID-19 vaccine. Broader study findings: Variant regions that are unmutated are reportedly the target of nearly half of spike-specific TCRs. Spike-specific TCR repertoires showed rising breadth and depth after two AZD1222 doses.

Clones were read by immunoSEQ multiplex PCR, and TCRdb kept only the in-frame ones, dropping some. The sample has approximately 90,000 clones, 88% seen once. Germline CDR1 reads MNHEY; CDR2 reads SMNVEV (reference sequence). Germline trimming cut 4 bases from V and 2 bases from J; bases unmatched to any gene: 5. CDR3 length equals 14 residues. The source is an adult in good health. The sequenced sample was peripheral blood, obtained on day 0 of AZD1222 vaccination. J is TRBJ2-7 and V is TRBV27; 7 bases are a match to TRBD1. For the CDR3, the DNA is TGTGCCAGCAGTTACAGGGGTACCGCCTACGAGCAGTACTTC. Its protein product is CASSYRGTAYEQYF.